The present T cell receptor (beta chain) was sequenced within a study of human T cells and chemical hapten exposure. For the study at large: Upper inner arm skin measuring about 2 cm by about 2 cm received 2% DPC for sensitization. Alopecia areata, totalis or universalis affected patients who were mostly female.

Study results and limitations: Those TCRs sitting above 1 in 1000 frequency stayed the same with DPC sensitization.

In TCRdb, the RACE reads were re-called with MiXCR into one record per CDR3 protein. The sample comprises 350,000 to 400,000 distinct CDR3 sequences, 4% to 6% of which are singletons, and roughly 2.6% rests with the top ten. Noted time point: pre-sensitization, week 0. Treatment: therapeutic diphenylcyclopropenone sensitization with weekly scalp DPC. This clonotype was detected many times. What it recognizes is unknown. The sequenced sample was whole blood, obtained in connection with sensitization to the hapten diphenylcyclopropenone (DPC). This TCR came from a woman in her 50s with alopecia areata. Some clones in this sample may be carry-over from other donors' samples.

Here the CDR3 DNA reads TGTGCCAGCAGCCAAGCAGTCGAGCTAGCGGAGCAGTATTTT. Translating gives CASSQAVELAEQYF. The chain is built from TRBV4-2 and TRBJ2-3, with 7 bases matching TRBD2. The V gene's germline CDR1 is LGHNA and CDR2 YNFKEQ. V dropped 1 base and J dropped 11; count of bases not matched to a gene: 9. The CDR3 is 14 residues long.